This T cell receptor beta chain was sequenced in a study of OX40 agonist ivuxolimab in advanced cancers. Background on the study: At doses from 0.01 to 10 mg/kg, patients were given intravenous ivuxolimab every 2 weeks. Findings of the study overall: Mean expanded clone counts were higher in CD8+ than CD4+ T cells.

Patients with a history of autoimmune disease or on systemic immunosuppression were excluded. With baseline, cycle 4 day 1, and cycle 7 day 1 as timepoints, blood was sampled. The data were produced by immunoSEQ multiplex PCR, yet TCRdb's version contains in-frame clones alone and is incomplete. Among tens of thousands of clones listed, less than 95% were seen once. CDR1 and CDR2 (germline): ENHRY, SYGVKD. The ends lost 6 bases at V and 4 bases at J; junction bases unmatched: 6. CDR3 size: 14 residues. This clone appeared a single time. Its target is not known. Sequencing used CD4+ or CD8+ T cells sorted from blood, obtained in a trial of the OX40 agonist ivuxolimab. This sequence originates from an adult with an advanced solid tumor such as melanoma, head and neck, liver or kidney cancer. The V call is TRBV10-3, the J call TRBJ1-2; 9 nucleotides agree with TRBD1. CDR3 loop: CAISDRGDSYGYTF. The DNA for the CDR3 is TGTGCCATCAGCGACAGGGGGGACTCCTATGGCTACACCTTC.